A selection of T cell receptor beta chains follows, all from one sample in a study of metastatic and nonmetastatic thyroid tumors. TCRdb re-called clones from the PCR reads using MiXCR. The sample records under 75,000 clones, roughly 18% being singletons. What was sequenced was blood. These receptors were obtained from a female donor with papillary thyroid cancer or a benign thyroid nodule (not recorded which). Some clones in this sample may be carry-over from other donors' samples. Both conserved end residues are part of each CDR3. Fields, in order: CDR3 DNA, CDR3 protein, D gene, clone size, CDR3 length, J gene, V gene. D genes are given only for firm matches. Not every row has a clone size; where given, it reads once, few, many or a size class.

cdr3_nt: TGTGCCAGCAGTGATGATTTCGGAGGTTCCGCTGAAGCTTTCTTT
cdr3_aa: CASSDDFGGSAEAFF
d_call: NA
clone_size: many
cdr3_length: 15
j_call: TRBJ1-1
v_call: TRBV28

cdr3_nt: TGCAGTGGAGCGGGAGGGGCAGATACGCAGTATTTT
cdr3_aa: CSGAGGADTQYF
d_call: TRBD2
clone_size: many
cdr3_length: 12
j_call: TRBJ2-3
v_call: TRBV20-1

cdr3_nt: TGTGCCAGCAGCGCTCAGGGGGGGGTAGCTGAAGCTTTCTTT
cdr3_aa: CASSAQGGVAEAFF
d_call: TRBD1
clone_size: many
cdr3_length: 14
j_call: TRBJ1-1
v_call: TRBV9

cdr3_nt: TGTGCCTGGAGTGTACTCGGGAACACTGAAGCTTTCTTT
cdr3_aa: CAWSVLGNTEAFF
d_call: NA
clone_size: NA
cdr3_length: 13
j_call: TRBJ1-1
v_call: TRBV30

cdr3_nt: TGTGCCAGCAGTTTCAGCCGGGAGCTGTTTTTT
cdr3_aa: CASSFSRELFF
d_call: NA
clone_size: many
cdr3_length: 11
j_call: TRBJ2-2
v_call: TRBV11-2

cdr3_nt: TGTGCCAGCAGTCCCGACTATAAAGAGCAGTTCTTC
cdr3_aa: CASSPDYKEQFF
d_call: NA
clone_size: few
cdr3_length: 12
j_call: TRBJ2-1
v_call: TRBV5-4

cdr3_nt: TGTGCCAGTTCAAAATCGGGGCGCGGAGTGAACACTGAAGCTTTCTTT
cdr3_aa: CASSKSGRGVNTEAFF
d_call: NA
clone_size: many
cdr3_length: 16
j_call: TRBJ1-1
v_call: TRBV19

cdr3_nt: TGTGCCAGTAGTATAGACAGACAGGAGAGCAATCAGCCCCAGCATTTT
cdr3_aa: CASSIDRQESNQPQHF
d_call: NA
clone_size: many
cdr3_length: 16
j_call: TRBJ1-5
v_call: TRBV19

cdr3_nt: TGTGCCAGTAAAGGGACAGCCAGCTCCTACGAGCAGTACTTC
cdr3_aa: CASKGTASSYEQYF
d_call: TRBD1
clone_size: many
cdr3_length: 14
j_call: TRBJ2-7
v_call: TRBV27

cdr3_nt: TGTGCCAGCAGCTTAGTTTCGGGTCAGGACTACGAGCAGTACTTC
cdr3_aa: CASSLVSGQDYEQYF
d_call: NA
clone_size: NA
cdr3_length: 15
j_call: TRBJ2-7
v_call: TRBV7-6

cdr3_nt: TGTGCCAGCAGCCCATCCGGGACAGGGACAACTGAAGCTTTCTTT
cdr3_aa: CASSPSGTGTTEAFF
d_call: TRBD1
clone_size: many
cdr3_length: 15
j_call: TRBJ1-1
v_call: TRBV9

cdr3_nt: TGTGCCAGCACCCGAGCTACACTCTCCTACGAGCAGTACTTC
cdr3_aa: CASTRATLSYEQYF
d_call: NA
clone_size: NA
cdr3_length: 14
j_call: TRBJ2-7
v_call: TRBV6-1

cdr3_nt: TGCAGTGCCCGGGGACTCACCGTCTACGAGCAGTACTTC
cdr3_aa: CSARGLTVYEQYF
d_call: NA
clone_size: NA
cdr3_length: 13
j_call: TRBJ2-7
v_call: TRBV20-1

cdr3_nt: TGCAGCGTGGGACAGGCGAGCTCTGGGGCCAACGTTCTGACTTTC
cdr3_aa: CSVGQASSGANVLTF
d_call: TRBD1
clone_size: few
cdr3_length: 15
j_call: TRBJ2-6
v_call: TRBV29-1

cdr3_nt: TGTGCCAGCGGGAGGAGGGGGGGTTCCTACGAGCAGTACTTC
cdr3_aa: CASGRRGGSYEQYF
d_call: NA
clone_size: NA
cdr3_length: 14
j_call: TRBJ2-7
v_call: TRBV12-3/TRBV12-4

cdr3_nt: TGTGCCAGCCGGGGACAGTACAATGAGCAGTTCTTC
cdr3_aa: CASRGQYNEQFF
d_call: TRBD1
clone_size: many
cdr3_length: 12
j_call: TRBJ2-1
v_call: TRBV28